These 5 T cell receptor beta chains share one sample of origin, sequenced in a study of blood T cell repertoires in COVID-19. The repertoire was sequenced with immunoSEQ multiplex PCR; TCRdb's copy has only in-frame clones and lacks some. The sample consists of 300,000 to 350,000 clones, more than 85% of them appearing once. The sample comprised PBMCs or T cells enriched from blood (not recorded which). These receptor sequences come from a woman aged 25 to 39 who had recovered from COVID-19.

This chain uses TRBV10-3 with TRBJ2-1, with TRBD2 identical over 10 bases. After removal of 9 bases from V and 9 bases from J, the junction contained 5 bases not matched to a gene. CDR1 ENHRY and CDR2 SYGVKD come from the germline V gene. The CDR3 loop spans 12 amino acids. The CDR3 protein is CAMGTSETEQFF. The CDR3 DNA follows: TGTGCCATGGGGACTAGCGAAACTGAGCAGTTCTTC.

The chain combines TRBV3-1 (or the pseudogene TRBV3-2) with TRBJ1-5; 9 bases align to TRBD1. The CDR3 totals 18 residues. J was trimmed by 1 base and V by 3 bases; bases with no gene match: 10. Germline lookup yields CDR1 LGHDT and CDR2 YNNKEL (reference sequence). DNA of the CDR3: TGTGCCAGCAGCCACAGGGGACAGGGAGGGGGAAGCAATCAGCCCCAGCATTTT. It codes for CASSHRGQGGGSNQPQHF.

This rearrangement joins TRBV24-1 to TRBJ2-1, with 12 positions matching TRBD1. V was clipped by 4 bases and J by 8 bases; unmatched bases: 11. This CDR3 has 17 amino acids. Germline assignment: CDR1 KGHDR and CDR2 SFDVKD. CDR3: CATSERTGTGGGDEQFF. The CDR3 nucleotides are TGTGCCACCAGTGAACGCACCGGGACAGGGGGCGGCGATGAGCAGTTCTTC.

The rearrangement links TRBV20-1 to TRBJ1-5; 7 nucleotides align to TRBD1. CDR3 length equals 14 residues. After removal of 3 bases from V and 4 bases from J, the junction contained 6 bases not matched to a gene. Germline V gene sequence: CDR1 DFQATT, CDR2 SNEGSKA (reference sequence). CDR3 DNA sequence: TGCAGTGCTAGTCTATCCAGGGGGAATCAGCCCCAGCATTTT. Protein sequence: CSASLSRGNQPQHF.

The chain carries TRBV6-1 and TRBJ1-2; 8 positions agree with TRBD1. V dropped 4 bases and J dropped 1; count of bases not matched to a gene: 17. The germline gives CDR1 MNHNS, CDR2 SASEGT. The CDR3 extends over 19 amino acids. The CDR3 loop is CASSGRQGSREWGNYGYTF. The CDR3 DNA reads TGTGCCAGCAGTGGAAGACAGGGGTCGAGGGAATGGGGTAACTATGGCTACACCTTC.